The TCR beta chain described here comes from a study of regulatory T cells in long-lasting Graves disease. Arm-PCR of CDR3 regions and iRepertoire HTBI primers were the basis on which TCR beta libraries were built. TCRdb re-analysed the multiplex PCR reads in MiXCR, keeping a single row per CDR3 protein. This table holds about 450,000 distinct CDR3 sequences, about 16% found once. The CDR3 sequence is 13 residues long. Germline V CDR1 and CDR2: MNHEY, SMNVEV (reference sequence). With 5 bases clipped from V and 7 bases from J, the junction kept 4 bases outside the gene matches. This clonotype was observed at least ten times. Time point reported: newly diagnosed GD, antithyroid drugs for less than 3 months. PBMC-extracted RNA yielded the TCR library. These sequences were also reported in another study, on T cells in Graves' hyperthyroidism and ophthalmopathy.

The chain couples TRBV27 to TRBJ2-2; 7 bases map to TRBD2. This sequence originates from a woman in her 30s with Graves disease. Sequenced here: peripheral blood mononuclear cells (PBMCs), sampled at new diagnosis, from a patient treated with antithyroid drugs. CDR3 residues: CASSLGGHGELFF. The DNA for the CDR3 is TGTGCCAGCAGTCTGGGAGGGCACGGGGAGCTGTTTTTT.